This TCR beta chain was retrieved from a study of cytomegalovirus exposure and HLA in healthy donors. The study's findings and limits: The study reported that TCR beta sequences accurately predicted HLA-A and HLA-B alleles in most subjects.

The V gene's germline CDR1 is SNHLY and CDR2 FYNNEI. V was clipped by 6 bases and J by 5 bases; unmatched bases: 16. The CDR3 runs 17 residues. Worth noting for this clone: The antigen is not known.

PCR primers comprised 60 Vbeta and 13 Jbeta primers. Assay used: immunoSEQ multiplex PCR; TCRdb lists only in-frame clones, some missing. Among approximately 90,000 clones, around 77% were seen once, and the ten largest hold over 3%. This TCR was sampled from a man aged 40-50 years in good health and CMV-seronegative. The chain recombines TRBV2 with TRBJ2-7, with 10 bases fitting TRBD1. The material sequenced was PBMCs. The DNA of the CDR3 is TGTGCCAGCAGAACACACGGATCCCCGACAGGGGGCGACGAGCAGTACTTC. Translation gives CASRTHGSPTGGDEQYF.